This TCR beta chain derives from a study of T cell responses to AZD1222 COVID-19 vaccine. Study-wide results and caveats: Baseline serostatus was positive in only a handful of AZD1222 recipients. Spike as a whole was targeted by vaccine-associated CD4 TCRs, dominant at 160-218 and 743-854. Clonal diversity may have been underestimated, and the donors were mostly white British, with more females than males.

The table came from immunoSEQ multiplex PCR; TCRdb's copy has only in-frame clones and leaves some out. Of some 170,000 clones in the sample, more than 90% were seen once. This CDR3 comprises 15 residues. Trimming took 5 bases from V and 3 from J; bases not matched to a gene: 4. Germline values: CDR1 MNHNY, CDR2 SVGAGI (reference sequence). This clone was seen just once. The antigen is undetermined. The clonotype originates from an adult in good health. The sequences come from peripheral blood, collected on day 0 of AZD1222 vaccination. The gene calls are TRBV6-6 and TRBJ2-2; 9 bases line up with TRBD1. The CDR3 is CASSLTGGDTGELFF. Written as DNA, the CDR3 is TGTGCCAGCAGTCTAACAGGGGGCGACACCGGGGAGCTGTTTTTT.